This T cell receptor beta chain came from a study of OX40 agonist ivuxolimab in advanced cancers. Background on the whole study: Ivuxolimab was a fully human IgG2 agonistic monoclonal antibody targeting the costimulatory receptor OX40 (CD134). The point of sequencing TCRbeta in the periphery was to test whether ivuxolimab changed TCR sequence diversity and drove clonal T-cell expansion. In the dose-escalation cohort, 75% to 85% of patients were male, and the mean age was approximately 60 years with a range of roughly 20 to 79. Three dose-escalation patients achieved partial responses, one with hepatocellular carcinoma and two with cutaneous melanoma. Among the roughly 50 dose-escalation patients, about 20 had hepatocellular carcinoma, approximately 15 melanoma, 9 renal cell carcinoma and 9 head and neck cancer. Intravenous ivuxolimab was administered to patients every 2 weeks at six dose levels: 0.01, 0.1, 0.3, 1.5, 3 and 10 mg/kg. The paper describes the monotherapy dose-escalation part (N of about 54 patients) of the phase I trial of ivuxolimab. Patients were allowed to have had prior anti-PD-1, anti-PD-L1 or anti-CTLA-4 therapy, and around 43% of the dose-escalation patients had been treated with checkpoint inhibitors. The study at large found these results: Antigen specificity was not determined for the clonally expanded peripheral T cells. After ivuxolimab, more expanded clones were found on average in CD8+ T cells than in CD4+ T cells. In partial responders in the 0.1-3.0 mg/kg groups, normalized peripheral clonal expansion was found to be among the lowest, especially among CD8+ T cells. Low levels of normalized T-cell clonal expansion were also seen in some patients who did not respond. At doses of 0.1 to 3.0 mg/kg, clonal expansion of both CD4+ and CD8+ T cells in blood was seen between baseline and week 6.

Comments on this clone: Its antigen has not been determined. Base qualities are missing; no much larger clone stands one base away.

Genomic DNA was isolated from the sorted cells so that the TCRbeta CDR3 region could be sequenced. The immunoSEQ Assay was used for sequencing of TCRbeta CDR3 regions. TCRdb re-hosts the immuneACCESS table, in-frame sequences only. Its copies lack some clones; in the studies checked, an unresolved V gene accounts for under half of them, and the cause for the rest is not known. The sample contains roughly 58,000 clones, roughly nine tenths of them found a single time. The top ten hold 0.76% of the sample. V is trimmed back by 4 bases and J by 0 bases, and the junction contains 7 bases that no gene match accounts for. The germline V gene sets CDR1 to KGHSH and CDR2 to LQKENI. The CDR3 runs 17 amino acids, cysteine and phenylalanine included. The DNA shown is the 51-base CDR3, in frame from base 1. The trial excluded patients who had a history of autoimmune disease or who were on systemic immunosuppression. Peripheral blood for TCR sequencing was drawn from every dose cohort at baseline, at cycle 4 day 1 and at cycle 7 day 1. Samples were obtained from an open-label, multicenter, first-in-human phase I dose-escalation trial of ivuxolimab. Adults with locally advanced or metastatic melanoma, renal cell carcinoma, hepatocellular carcinoma or head and neck squamous cell carcinoma were enrolled in the trial. Before TCR sequencing, CD4+ and CD8+ T cells were separately sorted from peripheral blood.

The sequence derives from an adult with an advanced solid tumor such as melanoma, head and neck, liver or kidney cancer. The V and J segments used are TRBV18 and TRBJ1-5, and 9 bases in between align with TRBD1. The source material was CD4+ or CD8+ T cells sorted from blood, sampled in a trial of the OX40 agonist ivuxolimab. The CDR3 protein sequence reads: CASSRGQGGNSNQPQHF. In nucleotides, the sequence is TGTGCCAGCTCACGGGGACAGGGCGGGAATAGCAATCAGCCCCAGCATTTT.